This is a list of T cell receptor beta chains from one sample in a study of identical twins. TCRdb fed the 5' RACE reads into MiXCR, producing one record per CDR3 protein. The data contain about 470,000 distinct CDR3 sequences, 20% to 25% of them singletons. This same sample was also part of a study on T cells expressing NK-cell markers.

The source material was CD4+ T cells sorted from blood. The receptors stem from a woman aged 18-30 years in good health. Both conserved end residues are part of each CDR3. A D gene is named only where the DNA matches it firmly. Only some rows state a clone size, as once, few, many or a class for expanded clones.

J,V,size,D,CDR3,DNA
TRBJ2-2,TRBV5-1,once,.,CASSLYRDIPTGELFF,TGCGCCAGCAGCTTATATAGGGACATACCAACCGGGGAGCTGTTTTTT
TRBJ1-2,TRBV10-3,few,TRBD1,CAISGTGANYGYTF,TGTGCCATCTCCGGGACAGGAGCTAACTATGGCTACACCTTC
TRBJ2-7,TRBV7-2,.,TRBD2,CASSSRAGGTPYEQYF,TGTGCCAGCAGCTCCCGAGCGGGGGGCACCCCCTACGAGCAGTACTTC
TRBJ2-5,TRBV20-1,many,TRBD2,CSATSGGQETQYF,TGCAGTGCGACTAGCGGGGGGCAAGAGACCCAGTACTTC
TRBJ2-7,TRBV29-1,few,TRBD1,CSVVARGLSYEQYF,TGCAGCGTTGTCGCCAGGGGGCTTTCCTACGAGCAGTACTTC
TRBJ1-6,TRBV7-2,many,.,CASSSYRSYNSPLHF,TGTGCCAGCAGCTCTTACAGATCCTATAATTCACCCCTCCACTTT
TRBJ2-3,TRBV29-1,.,.,CSVLPVVSSDTQYF,TGCAGCGTTTTACCGGTAGTGTCCTCCGATACGCAGTATTTT
TRBJ2-2,TRBV7-2,many,TRBD1,CASSFASTGSGELFF,TGTGCCAGCAGCTTCGCCTCGACAGGGTCCGGGGAGCTGTTTTTT
TRBJ2-1,TRBV10-1,.,.,CASSERGREQFF,TGCGCCAGCAGTGAGAGGGGGAGGGAGCAGTTCTTC
TRBJ2-1,TRBV20-1,.,.,CSAPTGRSYNEQFF,TGCAGTGCTCCAACGGGAAGATCCTACAATGAGCAGTTCTTC
TRBJ2-1,TRBV5-1,few,.,CASSLEGPGVQFF,TGCGCCAGCAGCTTAGAGGGGCCGGGGGTACAGTTCTTC
TRBJ2-3,TRBV4-3,.,.,CASSQSTSTDTQYF,TGCGCCAGCAGCCAAAGTACGAGCACAGATACGCAGTATTTT
TRBJ1-4,TRBV4-1,.,.,CASSHNRATNEKLFF,TGCGCCAGCAGCCACAACAGGGCAACTAATGAAAAACTGTTTTTT